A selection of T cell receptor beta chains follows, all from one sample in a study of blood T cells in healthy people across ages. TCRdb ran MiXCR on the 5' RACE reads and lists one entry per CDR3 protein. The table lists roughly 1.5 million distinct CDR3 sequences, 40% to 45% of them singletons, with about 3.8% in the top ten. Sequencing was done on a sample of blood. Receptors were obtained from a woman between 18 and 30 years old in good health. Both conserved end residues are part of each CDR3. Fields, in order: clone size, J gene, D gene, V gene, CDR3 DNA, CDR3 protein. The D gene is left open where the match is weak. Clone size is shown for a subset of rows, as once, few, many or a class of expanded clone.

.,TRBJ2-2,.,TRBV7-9,TGTGCCAGCAGCGTTACAGGGTTTAACACCGGGGAGCTGTTTTTT,CASSVTGFNTGELFF
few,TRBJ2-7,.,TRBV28,TGTGCCAGCAGTTTGGCACCTTACTACGAGCAGTACTTC,CASSLAPYYEQYF
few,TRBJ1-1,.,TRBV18,TGTGCCAGCTCACCCCCGTCAATGAACACTGAAGCTTTCTTT,CASSPPSMNTEAFF
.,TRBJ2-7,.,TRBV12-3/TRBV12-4,TGTGCTAATCAACGGGACGGGTACAATGAGCAGTACTTC,CANQRDGYNEQYF
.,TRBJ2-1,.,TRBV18,TGTGCCAGCTCACCACGGGGATCCGGGACAACTAACAATGAGCAGTTCTTC,CASSPRGSGTTNNEQFF
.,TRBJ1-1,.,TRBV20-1,TGCAGTGCTAGGCTCTCCGAGACAGTAAACACTGAAGCTTTCTTT,CSARLSETVNTEAFF
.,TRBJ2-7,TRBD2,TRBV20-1,TGCAGTGCTTACCGGGACTACAGCTCCTACGAGCAGTACTTC,CSAYRDYSSYEQYF
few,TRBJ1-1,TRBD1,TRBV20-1,TGCAGTGCTAGAATAGCCAGGGGGCAGGTCTGGGCTTTCTTT,CSARIARGQVWAFF
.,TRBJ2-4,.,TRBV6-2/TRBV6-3,TGTGCCAGCAGCCCCAATCGACAGTTTTCGAGGGAGCAGTACTTC,CASSPNRQFSREQYF
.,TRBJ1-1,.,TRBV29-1,TGCAGCGCCCACAACGTCCCGACAGTCGATGAAGCTTTCTTT,CSAHNVPTVDEAFF
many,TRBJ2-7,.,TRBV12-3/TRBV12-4,TGTGCCAGCAGTTTCGACGGCTACGAGCAGTACTTC,CASSFDGYEQYF
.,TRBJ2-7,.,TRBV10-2,TGCGCCAGCAGCCTTACCGGGAAAGGGGGCGAGCAGTACTTC,CASSLTGKGGEQYF
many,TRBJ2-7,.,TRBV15,TGTGCCACCAGCAGAACCCGGGACAATTACGAGCAGTACTTC,CATSRTRDNYEQYF
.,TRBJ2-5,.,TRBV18,TGTGCCAGCTCACCACCCGAAGGATTCCAAGAGACCCAGTACTTC,CASSPPEGFQETQYF
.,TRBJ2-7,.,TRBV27,TGTGCCAGCAGTGGAGGTCGGGACAAATACTACGAGCAGTACTTC,CASSGGRDKYYEQYF
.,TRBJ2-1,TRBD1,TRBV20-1,TGCAGTGCTAGAGGGACAGGGAAGGGTGAGACCCAGTTCTTC,CSARGTGKGETQFF
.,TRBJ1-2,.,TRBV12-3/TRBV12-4,TGTGCCCGCCTAGCTAACTATGGCTACACCTTC,CARLANYGYTF
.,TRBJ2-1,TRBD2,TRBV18,TGTGCCAGCTCAGGACTAGCGGGAGAAGGTCGGTTCTTC,CASSGLAGEGRFF
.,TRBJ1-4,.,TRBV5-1,TGCGCCAGCAGGGCAGGCCGAGCTGCAACTAATGAAAAACTGTTTTTT,CASRAGRAATNEKLFF
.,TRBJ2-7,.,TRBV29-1,TGCAGCGTGCGGACGGCAACCTACAATGAGCAGTACTTC,CSVRTATYNEQYF
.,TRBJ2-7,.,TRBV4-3,TGCGCCAGCAGCCAGTTCACAGGGCGCGAGCAGTACTTC,CASSQFTGREQYF
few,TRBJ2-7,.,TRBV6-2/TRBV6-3,TGTGCCAGCGGGCGAGTCAGAACCTCTAACGAGCAGTACTTC,CASGRVRTSNEQYF
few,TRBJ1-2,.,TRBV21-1,TGTGCCAGCAGCAGGACCGACCTAAACCTTGGGAGTAATGGCTACACCTTC,CASSRTDLNLGSNGYTF
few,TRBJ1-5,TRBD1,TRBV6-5,TGTGCCAGCAGTTACTCGGAGGTGCAGGGGGCCACCAATCAGCCCCAGCATTTT,CASSYSEVQGATNQPQHF
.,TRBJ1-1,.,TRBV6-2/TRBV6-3,TGTGCCAGCACCTCGACAGAGAACACTGAAGCTTTCTTT,CASTSTENTEAFF
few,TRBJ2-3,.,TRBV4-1,TGCGCCAGCAGCTACGAGGGCATCGATACGCAGTATTTT,CASSYEGIDTQYF
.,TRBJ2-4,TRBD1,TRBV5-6,TGTGCCAGCAGCTTGTCCGGGCAGGGGGCAAAGGAGCAGTACTTC,CASSLSGQGAKEQYF
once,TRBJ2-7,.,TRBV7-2,TGTGCCAGCAGTTCCCCACCCTATCCTCACTACTACGAGCAGTACTTC,CASSSPPYPHYYEQYF
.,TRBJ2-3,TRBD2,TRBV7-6,TGTGCCAGCAGCTTCTTTAGCGGGGGGAAGACAGATACGCAGTATTTT,CASSFFSGGKTDTQYF
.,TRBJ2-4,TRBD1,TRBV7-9,TGTGCCAGCAGCATCAGGACAGGGGAAGCCAAAAACACTCAGTACTTC,CASSIRTGEAKNTQYF
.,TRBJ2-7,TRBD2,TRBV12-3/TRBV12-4,TGTGCCAGCAGTTTCTCGCTAGCGGGGGCATACGAGCAGTACTTC,CASSFSLAGAYEQYF
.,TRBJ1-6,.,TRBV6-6,TGTGCCAGCAGTTATGATGCAGTTTCACCCCTCCACTTT,CASSYDAVSPLHF
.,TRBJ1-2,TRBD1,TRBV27,TGTGCCAGCAGCATACAGGGGGGTCGAGATGGCTACACCTTC,CASSIQGGRDGYTF
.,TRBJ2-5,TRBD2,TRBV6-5,TGTGCCAGCAGGGCTAGCGGAGAAGAGACCCAGTACTTC,CASRASGEETQYF
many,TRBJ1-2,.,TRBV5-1,TGCGCCAGCAGCCTGTCCGGGGTAGTTGGATCGGGTGGCTACACCTTC,CASSLSGVVGSGGYTF
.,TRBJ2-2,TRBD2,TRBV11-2,TGTGCCAGCATGCTAGCGGGGGGAGGCACCGGGGAGCTGTTTTTT,CASMLAGGGTGELFF
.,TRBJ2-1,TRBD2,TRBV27,TGTGCCAGCAACCTTGGGACTAGCGGGAGAGGTGAGCAGTTCTTC,CASNLGTSGRGEQFF
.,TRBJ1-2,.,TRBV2,TGTGCCAGCAGTGATGTCGCTAACTATGGCTACACCTTC,CASSDVANYGYTF